One sample yielded the 10 T cell receptor beta chains listed below, sequenced in a study of cytomegalovirus exposure and HLA in healthy donors. The study ran its PCR with 60 Vbeta and 13 Jbeta primers. Assay: immunoSEQ multiplex PCR; the TCRdb copy retains only in-frame clones and omits some. The data hold roughly 170,000 clones, with about 80% observed a single time. Sequenced material: PBMCs. Receptors originate from a man under 40 in good health and CMV-seronegative.

The chain recombines TRBV25-1 with TRBJ1-1; D gene ambiguous. The CDR3 spans 12 residues. Deletions cut 6 bases from V and 8 bases from J, with 13 bases between. Germline CDR1 reads MGHDK; CDR2 reads SYGVNS. CDR3 coding DNA: TGTGCCAGCAGCCCAAATCCCGCGGAAGCTTTCTTT. It translates to CASSPNPAEAFF.

The chain employs TRBV18 and TRBJ2-5; 10 bases line up with TRBD2. Germline V lookup: CDR1 KGHSH, CDR2 LQKENI. Trimming took 2 bases from V and 1 from J; bases not matched to a gene: 7. The CDR3 totals 17 residues. The CDR3 DNA sequence: TGTGCCAGCTCACCAAGTCGGACTAGCGGTTCCCAAGAGACCCAGTACTTC. Amino acids: CASSPSRTSGSQETQYF.

This chain joins TRBV7-2 and TRBJ1-4; D is perhaps TRBD1 (6 bases). The CDR3 covers 16 residues. V dropped 6 bases and J dropped 8 bases, with 22 bases sitting between them. Germline CDR1 is SGHTA and CDR2 is FQGNSA. CDR3 loop: CASSFFGGAGDEKLFF. The CDR3 nucleotides are TGTGCCAGCAGTTTCTTCGGGGGGGCGGGGGACGAAAAACTGTTTTTT.

The chain has TRBV30 and TRBJ2-7; 7 positions match TRBD1. The CDR3 has 14 amino acids. CDR1 is GTSNPN, CDR2 SVGIG, per germline (reference sequence). The V and J ends lost 3 bases and 2 bases, in that order; junction bases with no gene match: 7. The CDR3: CAWSRLQGTYEQYF. The DNA of the CDR3 is TGTGCCTGGAGCCGGTTACAGGGGACCTACGAGCAGTACTTC.

This rearrangement joins TRBV5-1 to TRBJ1-4; 10 bases are a match to TRBD1. The CDR3 has 14 amino acids. J gave up 8 bases and V 3 bases, and 4 bases lay outside the gene matches. Germline V gives CDR1 SGHRS, CDR2 YFSETQ. The chain's CDR3 is CASSWGQGREKLFF. The CDR3 DNA reads as TGCGCCAGCAGCTGGGGACAGGGGAGGGAAAAACTGTTTTTT.

Only a few counts were recorded for this clone. The CDR3 DNA reads TGTGCCTGGGGGGAGGCAATGGGCTACACCTTC. Encoded protein: CAWGEAMGYTF. The chain is built from TRBV30 and TRBJ1-2, with unresolved D. Trimming left V 5 bases short and J 8 bases short, with 12 bases between. The CDR3 runs 11 residues. Germline loops: CDR1 GTSNPN, CDR2 SVGIG (reference sequence).

The rearrangement uses TRBV2 and TRBJ2-1; TRBD1 aligns across 8 bases. The CDR3 loop spans 16 amino acids. V shed 2 bases and J 4 bases; nucleotides not matched to a gene: 7. Germline V gene data show CDR1 as SNHLY and CDR2 as FYNNEI. The CDR3 here is CASSEMRQGRYNEQFF. The CDR3 DNA reads TGTGCCAGCAGTGAAATGAGACAGGGGAGGTACAATGAGCAGTTCTTC.

The chain is built from TRBV7-9 and TRBJ1-6; D uncertain. This CDR3 is 14 amino acids long. CDR1 is SEHNR, CDR2 FQNEAQ, per germline (reference sequence). V was shortened by 5 bases and J by 5 bases, with 10 bases between the two germline ends. The CDR3, as DNA: TGTGCCAGCAGCCAACAGAGAGATAATTCACCCCTCCACTTT. Translation: CASSQQRDNSPLHF.

The rearrangement uses TRBV5-4 and TRBJ1-1, with TRBD1 matching 12 bases. The CDR3 spans 17 residues. V lost 4 bases and J lost 4; bases outside the gene matches: 11. Germline V gene data show CDR1 as SGHNT and CDR2 as YYREEE (reference sequence). The CDR3 spells CASSGGQGARFGTEAFF. The CDR3 coding sequence is TGTGCCAGCAGCGGGGGACAGGGGGCCAGGTTCGGCACTGAAGCTTTCTTT. Combining the CDR3 with reference TRBV5-4 and TRBJ1-1 gives the whole variable domain ETGVTQSPTHLIKTRGQQVTLRCSSQSGHNTVSWYQQALGQGPQFIFQYYREEENGRGNFPPRFSGLQFPNYSSELNVNALELDDSALYLCASSGGQGARFGTEAFFGQGTRLTVV.

The chain recombines TRBV29-1 with TRBJ2-5, with 7 bases aligning to TRBD2. The DNA end is more similar to TRBJ2-7, so the J call may be wrong. Germline CDR1 and CDR2: SQVTM and ANQGSEA. CDR3 length: 11 amino acids. DNA of the CDR3: TGCAGCGTTTCCGGGGGGTACGAGCAGTACTTC. Protein sequence: CSVSGGYEQYF.